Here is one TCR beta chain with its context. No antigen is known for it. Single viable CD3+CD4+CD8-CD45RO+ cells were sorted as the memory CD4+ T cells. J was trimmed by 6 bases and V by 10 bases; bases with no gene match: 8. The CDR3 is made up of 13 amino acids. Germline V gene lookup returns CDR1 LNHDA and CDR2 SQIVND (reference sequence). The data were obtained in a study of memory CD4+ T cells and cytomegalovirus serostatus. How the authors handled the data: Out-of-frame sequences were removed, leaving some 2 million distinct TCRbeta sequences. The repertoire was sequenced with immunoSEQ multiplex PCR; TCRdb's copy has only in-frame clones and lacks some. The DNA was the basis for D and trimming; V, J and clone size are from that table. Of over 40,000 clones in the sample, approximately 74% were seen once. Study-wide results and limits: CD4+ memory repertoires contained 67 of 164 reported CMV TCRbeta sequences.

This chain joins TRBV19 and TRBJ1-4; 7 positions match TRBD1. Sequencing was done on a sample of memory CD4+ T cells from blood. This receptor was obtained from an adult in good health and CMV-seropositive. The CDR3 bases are TGTGCCACCGCGACAGGGTACGATGAAAAACTGTTTTTT. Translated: CATATGYDEKLFF. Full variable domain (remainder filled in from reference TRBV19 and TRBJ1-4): DGGITQSPKYLFRKEGQNVTLSCEQNLNHDAMYWYRQDPGQGLRLIYYSQIVNDFQKGDIAEGYSVSREKKESFPLTVTSAQKNPTAFYLCATATGYDEKLFFGSGTQLSVL.